Shown below are 32 T cell receptor beta chains from a single sample sequenced in a study of Tregs in tolerant kidney transplant recipients. Some clones are missing from TCRdb's copy, which holds only in-frame ones; the method was immunoSEQ multiplex PCR. The table has some 55,000 clones, approximately 85% seen once. This material consisted of Tregs from blood, taken before the transplant. Receptors originate from a human donor who received a combined kidney and bone marrow transplant.

The V call is TRBV20-1, the J call TRBJ2-7; no firm D call. The CDR3 has 11 residues. Germline assignment: CDR1 DFQATT and CDR2 SNEGSKA (reference sequence). Trimming left V 3 bases short and J 8 bases short, with 11 bases between. The CDR3, as DNA: TGCAGTGCTAGGATTGGGGAAAAGCAGTACTTC. It yields the protein CSARIGEKQYF.

The chain carries TRBV11-2 and TRBJ2-3; D is perhaps TRBD2 (5 bases). V lost 5 bases to trimming and J lost 2 bases, with 14 bases between them. The CDR3 has 15 residues. Looked up from germline, CDR1 is SGHAT and CDR2 is FQNNGV. The CDR3 here is CASSLNAGNTDTQYF. The CDR3 DNA sequence: TGTGCCAGCAGCCTAAATGCGGGCAACACAGATACGCAGTATTTT.

This chain links TRBV11-2 with TRBJ1-1; TRBD1 aligns across 8 bases. CDR1 SGHAT and CDR2 FQNNGV come from the germline V gene. CDR3 length equals 18 residues. V was clipped by 5 bases and J by 6 bases; unmatched bases: 20. The chain's CDR3 is CASSLDRGGPVRMAEAFF. The CDR3 DNA sequence: TGTGCCAGCAGCCTTGACAGGGGAGGACCCGTTAGAATGGCTGAAGCTTTCTTT. Supplemented by reference TRBV11-2 and TRBJ1-1, the full variable domain reads EAGVAQSPRYKIIEKRQSVAFWCNPISGHATLYWYQQILGQGPKLLIQFQNNGVVDDSQLPKDRFSAERLKGVDSTLKIQPAKLEDSAVYLCASSLDRGGPVRMAEAFFGQGTRLTVV.

The rearrangement joins TRBV5-1 to TRBJ2-7; TRBD2 agrees at 8 bases. CDR3 size: 17 residues. Trimming at V came to 4 bases and at J to 4 bases, leaving 16 bases not matched to a gene. Per the germline V gene, CDR1 is SGHRS and CDR2 is YFSETQ. This chain's CDR3 is CASSPSGGGRSSYEQYF. CDR3 DNA: TGCGCCAGCAGCCCCTCCGGGGGGGGGCGATCATCGTACGAGCAGTACTTC.

The chain is built from TRBV7-8 and TRBJ1-1; D is ambiguous. Germline CDR1 is SGHVS and CDR2 is FQNEAQ. CDR3 length: 13 residues. Between the trimmed V and J ends, which lost 0 bases and 4 bases, there was a span of 6 bases. CDR3 in amino acids: CASSLARGTEAFF. CDR3 DNA: TGTGCCAGCAGCTTAGCCCGGGGCACTGAAGCTTTCTTT.

The chain recombines TRBV25-1 with TRBJ1-2; 8 bases match TRBD1. The CDR3 runs to 15 residues. Per germline, CDR1 MGHDK and CDR2 SYGVNS. With V trimmed by 6 bases and J by 2 bases, 8 bases remained unmatched. CDR3 amino acids: CASSAPTGANYGYTF. The CDR3 nucleotides read TGTGCCAGCAGCGCCCCGACAGGGGCCAACTATGGCTACACCTTC.

V gene TRBV7-2 combines with J gene TRBJ2-1, with 9 bases fitting TRBD2. The germline CDR1 and CDR2 sequences are SGHTA and FQGNSA. V shed 5 bases and J 0 bases; nucleotides not matched to a gene: 5. This CDR3 has 16 amino acids. The CDR3 is CASSRFSGSSYNEQFF. CDR3 nucleotides: TGTGCCAGCAGCCGATTTAGCGGGAGCTCCTACAATGAGCAGTTCTTC.

This chain links TRBV11-2 with TRBJ2-2; the D call may be TRBD1 or TRBD2 (5 bases each). Germline V gene data show CDR1 as SGHAT and CDR2 as FQNNGV. V gave up 5 bases and J gave up 8 bases, with 12 bases separating them. The CDR3 consists of 13 residues. The CDR3 DNA follows: TGTGCCAGCAGCGTCTCGGGACCGGGGGAGCTGTTTTTT. This gives the protein CASSVSGPGELFF.

The chain couples TRBV10-3 to TRBJ2-5; 10 bases map to TRBD1. Unmatched junction bases numbered 5, after V lost 7 bases and J lost 3 bases. Germline CDR1 reads ENHRY; CDR2 reads SYGVKD. The CDR3 extends over 14 amino acids. CDR3 nucleotide sequence: TGTGCCATCAAATCAGGACAGGGGGAAGAGACCCAGTACTTC. This translates into CAIKSGQGEETQYF.

The J gene is TRBJ2-7, the V gene TRBV5-1; D is unresolved. The CDR3 covers 15 residues. The V gene's germline CDR1 is SGHRS and CDR2 YFSETQ. Trimming left V 4 bases short and J 3 bases short, with 17 bases between. CDR3 coding DNA: TGCGCCAGCAGCAGTATTGGCCAGCCTTACTACGAGCAGTACTTC. Translation gives CASSSIGQPYYEQYF.

The chain is built from TRBV30 and TRBJ2-7; no firm D call. CDR3 size: 12 residues. Germline V CDR1 and CDR2: GTSNPN, SVGIG (reference sequence). V shed 2 bases and J shed 6 bases, with 11 bases lying between them. CDR3 DNA sequence: TGTGCCTGGAGTAGGGATGTGGGCGAGCAGTACTTC. Its protein is CAWSRDVGEQYF.

Comment on this clone: Other DNA sequences in the same sample also yield this CDR3. V and J are TRBV11-3 and TRBJ2-1, with 8 bases that match TRBD1. The length of the CDR3 is 13 residues. Germline V gene data show CDR1 as SGHNT and CDR2 as YENEEA. The V gene end was trimmed by 1 base and the J gene end by 10 bases; junction bases not matched to a gene: 3. The CDR3: CASSLGQGWEQFF. The CDR3 nucleotides read TGTGCCAGCAGCTTAGGACAGGGGTGGGAGCAGTTCTTC.

This clone was detected once. The V call is TRBV6-5, the J call TRBJ2-3, with D possibly being TRBD2 (6 bases). The CDR3 has 13 amino acids. The V gene's germline CDR1 is MNHEY and CDR2 SVGAGI. Trimming stripped 6 bases from V and 2 bases from J, with 9 bases between. Written as DNA, the CDR3 is TGTGCCAGCAGCGGGAGTTACACAGATACGCAGTATTTT. This sequence encodes CASSGSYTDTQYF.

The CDR3 DNA reads TGCGCCAGTAGACAGGCTAGCACAGATACGCAGTATTTT. Its protein product is CASRQASTDTQYF. The genes are TRBV10-1 and TRBJ2-3, with D tentatively TRBD1 (6 bases). Germline values: CDR1 WNHNN, CDR2 SYGVQD (reference sequence). The CDR3 consists of 13 residues. Trimming left V 9 bases short and J 0 bases short, with 10 bases between.

The genes are TRBV6-5 and TRBJ2-1; 11 bases agree with TRBD2. The CDR3 sequence is 16 residues long. V was clipped by 0 bases and J by 7 bases; unmatched bases: 5. Looked up from germline, CDR1 is MNHEY and CDR2 is SVGAGI. The CDR3 region is CASSYSSGLAANEQFF. The CDR3 DNA reads TGTGCCAGCAGTTACTCTTCGGGACTAGCGGCTAATGAGCAGTTCTTC.

This clone was seen a few times. This chain links TRBV28 with TRBJ2-4; D may match TRBD1 or TRBD2 (5 bases each). The V end lost 5 bases, the J end lost 2 bases, and 19 bases lay between the germline ends. This CDR3 contains 17 residues. Per germline, CDR1 MDHEN and CDR2 SYDVKM. CDR3 in amino acids: CASSPGAGTLTKNIQYF. The CDR3 DNA reads as TGTGCCAGCAGTCCTGGGGCAGGGACGCTGACCAAAAACATTCAGTACTTC.

V and J are TRBV6-6 and TRBJ2-7, with TRBD2 matching over 12 bases. Trimming at V came to 2 bases and at J to 2 bases, leaving 4 bases not matched to a gene. The CDR3 has 16 residues. Germline-derived CDR1 and CDR2 are MNHNY and SVGAGI (reference sequence). CDR3 sequence (DNA): TGTGCCAGCAGTTACGCCAGGACTAGCGGGACCTACGAGCAGTACTTC. Its translation is CASSYARTSGTYEQYF.

Only a few counts were recorded for this clone. The chain is built from TRBV6-1 and TRBJ1-4; D uncertain. The V end lost 11 bases, the J end lost 8 bases, and 15 bases lay between the germline ends. Germline-derived CDR1 and CDR2 are MNHNS and SASEGT. This CDR3 is 12 amino acids long. In DNA form, the CDR3 reads TGTGCCTCGGGGAGGCCTCGGGAAAAACTGTTTTTT. It specifies CASGRPREKLFF.

The chain couples TRBV18 to TRBJ1-1; D is ambiguous. Deletions cut 0 bases from V and 5 bases from J, with 7 bases between. CDR1 is KGHSH and CDR2 is LQKENI in the germline V gene. The CDR3 is 13 residues long. The CDR3, as DNA: TGTGCCAGCTCACCACCGACACAAACTGAAGCTTTCTTT. As protein: CASSPPTQTEAFF.

The CDR3 sequence is CASGSIGTWVHEQYF. The DNA for the CDR3 is TGTGCTAGTGGTTCCATCGGGACCTGGGTCCACGAGCAGTACTTC. The chain links TRBV12-5 to TRBJ2-7, with D possibly being TRBD1 or TRBD2 (5 bases each). CDR3 length: 15 amino acids. CDR1 and CDR2 from the germline V gene are LGHNT and FRNRAP. The V end lost 4 bases, the J end lost 5 bases, and 18 bases lay between the germline ends.

The V and J genes are TRBV15 and TRBJ1-2; possibly TRBD1 for D (6 bases). Trimming shortened V by 1 base and J by 8 bases, and 14 bases separated the two germline ends. The CDR3 covers 14 residues. Germline CDR1 is LNHNV and CDR2 is YYDKDF (reference sequence). The CDR3 DNA follows: TGTGCCACCAGCAGAGGGGGACAACGTGGAGGCTACACCTTC. Its protein product is CATSRGGQRGGYTF.

J is TRBJ2-3 and V is TRBV5-1; D may be TRBD2 (7 bases). V was trimmed by 7 bases and J by 0 bases, leaving 21 bases between them. Germline CDR1 reads SGHRS; CDR2 reads YFSETQ. The CDR3 has 17 amino acids. DNA for the CDR3: TGCGCCAGCGGGAGGGCCGGGGGCCCCTCTAGCACAGATACGCAGTATTTT. Translation: CASGRAGGPSSTDTQYF. Using reference TRBV5-1 and TRBJ2-3 for the parts outside the CDR3, the full variable domain is KAGVTQTPRYLIKTRGQQVTLSCSPISGHRSVSWYQQTPGQGLQFLFEYFSETQRNKGNFPGRFSGRQFSNSRSEMNVSTLELGDSALYLCASGRAGGPSSTDTQYFGPGTRLTVL.

The V and J genes are TRBV6-4 and TRBJ2-7, with 8 bases fitting TRBD1. Losses at the gene ends were 10 bases for V and 3 bases for J; bases not matched to a gene: 11. The CDR3 runs to 14 residues. CDR1 is MRHNA and CDR2 is SNTAGT in the germline V gene. As DNA, the CDR3 is TGTGCCACCCAGAGGGACAGGACTCGCTACGAGCAGTACTTC. As protein: CATQRDRTRYEQYF.

The rearrangement uses TRBV2 and TRBJ2-2; 10 nucleotides line up with TRBD1. V gave up 5 bases and J gave up 4 bases; unmatched junction bases: 4. CDR1 and CDR2 from the germline V gene are SNHLY and FYNNEI. The CDR3 is 15 amino acids. The CDR3, as DNA: TGTGCCAGCAGTCCGAGGACAGGGGGCACCGGGGAGCTGTTTTTT. Translating gives CASSPRTGGTGELFF.

This clone turned up a few times. The chain combines TRBV28 with TRBJ1-1; 9 nucleotides match TRBD1. This CDR3 comprises 13 residues. V lost 10 bases, J lost 5 bases, and 8 bases stayed unmatched. CDR1 is MDHEN, CDR2 SYDVKM, per germline. Here the CDR3 reads CANARQGGTEAFF. The CDR3 DNA follows: TGTGCCAACGCCCGACAGGGGGGAACTGAAGCTTTCTTT.

The chain uses TRBV4-3 and TRBJ2-6; 11 bases match TRBD2. The CDR3 is made up of 17 amino acids. Germline loops: CDR1 LGHNA, CDR2 YSLEER. Trimming cost V 3 bases and J 0 bases; bases outside gene matches: 1. The CDR3 region is CASSHGTSGSGANVLTF. CDR3 nucleotide sequence: TGCGCCAGCAGCCACGGGACTAGCGGCTCTGGGGCCAACGTCCTGACTTTC.

This clone is labeled as medium-sized. The rearrangement uses TRBV25-1 and TRBJ1-1; the D gene is possibly TRBD1 (5 bases). Trimming left V 5 bases short and J 6 bases short, with 13 bases between. The CDR3 has 13 amino acids. Per the germline V gene, CDR1 is MGHDK and CDR2 is SYGVNS. The CDR3 region is CASSIWGEAEAFF. In nucleotides, the CDR3 is TGTGCCAGCAGTATCTGGGGGGAGGCTGAAGCTTTCTTT.

V gene TRBV4-3 combines with J gene TRBJ2-6; possibly TRBD2 for D (6 bases). Per the germline V gene, CDR1 is LGHNA and CDR2 is YSLEER. CDR3 length: 16 residues. Trimming stripped 2 bases from V and 4 bases from J, with 12 bases between. The CDR3 spells CASSQIGRRGANVLTF. DNA for the CDR3: TGCGCCAGCAGCCAAATTGGGAGGCGAGGGGCCAACGTCCTGACTTTC.

A single count supports this clone. This chain joins TRBV7-8 and TRBJ2-1, with D perhaps matching TRBD2 (6 bases). Germline-derived CDR1 and CDR2 are SGHVS and FQNEAQ. This CDR3 is built from 13 residues. The V gene lost 5 bases and the J gene lost 5 bases, with 10 bases spanning the gap. The CDR3 bases are TGTGCCAGCAGCCTGGGACTCGACAATGAGCAGTTCTTC. Its protein is CASSLGLDNEQFF.

The chain has TRBV5-6 and TRBJ2-5; D ambiguous. This CDR3 spans 12 amino acids. V lost 4 bases to trimming and J lost 3 bases, with 7 bases between them. Germline V gene lookup returns CDR1 SGHDT and CDR2 YYEEEE. The CDR3, as DNA: TGTGCCAGCAGCCGTAGTGAAGAGACCCAGTACTTC. Translating gives CASSRSEETQYF.

V is TRBV5-5 and J is TRBJ2-1, with TRBD2 matching over 7 bases. The CDR3 contains 13 residues. Germline-derived CDR1 and CDR2 are SGHKS and YYEKEE (reference sequence). J was trimmed by 9 bases and V by 0 bases; bases with no gene match: 3. CDR3 nucleotides: TGTGCCAGCAGCTTGGACCCGGGGGGTGAGCAGTTCTTC. Translating gives CASSLDPGGEQFF.

V is TRBV9 and J is TRBJ2-1, with D unresolved. Trimming removed 0 bases at V and 9 bases at J, with 19 bases between. The germline V gene has CDR1 SGDLS and CDR2 YYNGEE. CDR3 size: 16 residues. CDR3 sequence: CASSVGGRLGRSEQFF. CDR3 DNA: TGTGCCAGCAGCGTAGGAGGTCGGCTCGGACGGAGTGAGCAGTTCTTC.